This TCR beta chain was sequenced during a study of siplizumab effects on memory and regulatory T cells. Study-level points and caveats: Roughly 80-96% of proliferating CD4+ or CD8+ clones lacked an assignable naive or memory phenotype. A mean of approximately 70% of mappable alloreactive CD4+ clones were Treg-derived with siplizumab, compared with approximately 29% in controls. Siplizumab brought about a significant reduction in alloreactive sequences traceable to unstimulated CD4+ memory cells. Just a small share of alloreactive clones was traced back to unstimulated subsets.

With regard to this clone: What it binds is not known.

The method was immunoSEQ multiplex PCR; TCRdb's version includes in-frame clones alone and lacks a portion of them. The top ten hold 0.15% of the sample, which has about 100,000 clones, about 91% seen once. V lost 3 bases to trimming and J lost 4 bases; unmatched junction nucleotides: 6. The V gene's germline CDR1 is SEHNR and CDR2 FQNEAQ (reference sequence). The CDR3 contains 15 residues. The receptor was isolated from a human donor in good health. The sample comprised CD4+ T cells sorted from blood. V gene TRBV7-9 combines with J gene TRBJ1-2, with 9 bases identical to TRBD1. CDR3 protein: CASSLGQGLSYGYTF. The DNA of the CDR3 is TGTGCCAGCAGCTTGGGACAGGGATTGTCCTATGGCTACACCTTC.